These T cell receptor beta chains were read from a single sample in a study of human T cells and chemical hapten exposure. TCRdb reprocessed the 5' RACE reads via MiXCR and lists one record per CDR3 protein. This sample has 81,000 or so distinct CDR3 sequences, with approximately 8% found just once. The receptors were sampled from a male donor in good health. Each CDR3 is given without its conserved first and last residue. A D gene is named only where the DNA matches it firmly. A row's size may be missing; if present it is once, few, many or a size class.

D gene | J gene | V gene | clone size | CDR3 protein
NA | TRBJ2-1 | TRBV13 | few | ASSLRLDWNNEQF
NA | TRBJ2-3 | TRBV2 | few | ASSEGGVGSTDTQY
NA | TRBJ1-5 | TRBV6-2/TRBV6-3 | few | ASSYAAVNQPQH
NA | TRBJ1-2 | TRBV12-3/TRBV12-4 | many | ASRGDNYT
NA | TRBJ1-1 | TRBV29-1 | few | SVQNGGVAEAF
NA | TRBJ1-1 | TRBV12-5 | NA | ASGLVLAADTEAF
NA | TRBJ1-3 | TRBV12-3/TRBV12-4 | few | ASSFWGASGNTIY
TRBD1 | TRBJ1-5 | TRBV6-2/TRBV6-3 | NA | ASTRGGGNQPQH
NA | TRBJ2-7 | TRBV5-1 | NA | ASSLGLQDEQY
NA | TRBJ2-7 | TRBV5-4 | few | ASSSSGLSSYEQY
TRBD1 | TRBJ1-1 | TRBV14 | many | ASSQVGEGQGRTEAF
NA | TRBJ2-5 | TRBV10-3 | few | AISESDAKETQY
NA | TRBJ2-3 | TRBV7-2 | NA | ASSLGGADLTDTQY
TRBD2 | TRBJ2-1 | TRBV7-3 | few | ASSPGGSGGAGEQF
NA | TRBJ2-2 | TRBV7-2 | NA | ASSPEDPAAGELF
NA | TRBJ2-3 | TRBV6-4 | few | ASSVSGDTDTQY
TRBD1 | TRBJ2-1 | TRBV20-1 | many | SAPGQGNEQF
NA | TRBJ2-3 | TRBV6-1 | NA | ASKGRTLFVISGTDTQY
NA | TRBJ2-7 | TRBV29-1 | NA | SVSGTIAYEQY
NA | TRBJ2-1 | TRBV7-9 | NA | ASSLELYDEQF
TRBD1 | TRBJ2-7 | TRBV20-1 | few | SARGTAYEQY
NA | TRBJ2-2 | TRBV18 | NA | ASSHRENTGELF
NA | TRBJ1-1 | TRBV13 | many | ASTPMNTEAF
TRBD1 | TRBJ2-1 | TRBV6-1 | few | ASSELRTGGINEQF
NA | TRBJ2-3 | TRBV10-3 | many | AGGPGDTQY
NA | TRBJ2-1 | TRBV6-2/TRBV6-3 | NA | ASRVLGTFYNEQF
TRBD1 | TRBJ1-5 | TRBV7-2 | many | ASSSGQGDQPQH
TRBD2 | TRBJ2-5 | TRBV4-1 | many | ASSQEPSGHQETQY
NA | TRBJ2-7 | TRBV14 | NA | ASSQVSRAAYEQY
TRBD2 | TRBJ2-3 | TRBV7-9 | many | ASSTSGRADTQY
NA | TRBJ1-3 | TRBV4-1 | many | ASSQVEQSSGNTIY
TRBD1 | TRBJ2-5 | TRBV10-2 | NA | ASSPTGGGETQY
TRBD1 | TRBJ2-2 | TRBV29-1 | many | SVEDRQGSQAGELF
NA | TRBJ1-2 | TRBV12-3/TRBV12-4 | few | ASRHTVHGYT
NA | TRBJ2-5 | TRBV6-5 | few | ASSSQGRETQY
NA | TRBJ2-6 | TRBV6-6 | few | ATRAGANVLT
NA | TRBJ1-1 | TRBV4-3 | few | ASSPGATNTEAF
NA | TRBJ1-4 | TRBV29-1 | few | SVEDNTRGGNEKLF
TRBD2 | TRBJ2-2 | TRBV5-4 | many | ASSTRTSGENTGELF
TRBD2 | TRBJ2-3 | TRBV7-6 | NA | ASSPGLAGTTDTQY
NA | TRBJ2-1 | TRBV7-9 | few | ASSSTLGVYNEQF
TRBD2 | TRBJ2-5 | TRBV9 | many | ASSVEERGEETQY
NA | TRBJ1-5 | TRBV6-5 | many | ASSYSVSSNQPQH
NA | TRBJ1-5 | TRBV27 | many | ASSLTGRSVPH
NA | TRBJ1-4 | TRBV6-5 | NA | ASSYSSGANEKLF
NA | TRBJ1-5 | TRBV5-1 | NA | ASSFGGLGNQPQH
NA | TRBJ1-4 | TRBV6-1 | few | ASRVQYNEKLF
NA | TRBJ2-4 | TRBV7-9 | few | ASSTLNPQTGRETKNIQY
NA | TRBJ1-6 | TRBV5-1 | few | ASSPRDVDNSPLH
TRBD2 | TRBJ2-7 | TRBV9 | many | ASSVGGRAPEQY
TRBD1 | TRBJ2-1 | TRBV7-9 | many | ASSSTITGGWTYNEQF